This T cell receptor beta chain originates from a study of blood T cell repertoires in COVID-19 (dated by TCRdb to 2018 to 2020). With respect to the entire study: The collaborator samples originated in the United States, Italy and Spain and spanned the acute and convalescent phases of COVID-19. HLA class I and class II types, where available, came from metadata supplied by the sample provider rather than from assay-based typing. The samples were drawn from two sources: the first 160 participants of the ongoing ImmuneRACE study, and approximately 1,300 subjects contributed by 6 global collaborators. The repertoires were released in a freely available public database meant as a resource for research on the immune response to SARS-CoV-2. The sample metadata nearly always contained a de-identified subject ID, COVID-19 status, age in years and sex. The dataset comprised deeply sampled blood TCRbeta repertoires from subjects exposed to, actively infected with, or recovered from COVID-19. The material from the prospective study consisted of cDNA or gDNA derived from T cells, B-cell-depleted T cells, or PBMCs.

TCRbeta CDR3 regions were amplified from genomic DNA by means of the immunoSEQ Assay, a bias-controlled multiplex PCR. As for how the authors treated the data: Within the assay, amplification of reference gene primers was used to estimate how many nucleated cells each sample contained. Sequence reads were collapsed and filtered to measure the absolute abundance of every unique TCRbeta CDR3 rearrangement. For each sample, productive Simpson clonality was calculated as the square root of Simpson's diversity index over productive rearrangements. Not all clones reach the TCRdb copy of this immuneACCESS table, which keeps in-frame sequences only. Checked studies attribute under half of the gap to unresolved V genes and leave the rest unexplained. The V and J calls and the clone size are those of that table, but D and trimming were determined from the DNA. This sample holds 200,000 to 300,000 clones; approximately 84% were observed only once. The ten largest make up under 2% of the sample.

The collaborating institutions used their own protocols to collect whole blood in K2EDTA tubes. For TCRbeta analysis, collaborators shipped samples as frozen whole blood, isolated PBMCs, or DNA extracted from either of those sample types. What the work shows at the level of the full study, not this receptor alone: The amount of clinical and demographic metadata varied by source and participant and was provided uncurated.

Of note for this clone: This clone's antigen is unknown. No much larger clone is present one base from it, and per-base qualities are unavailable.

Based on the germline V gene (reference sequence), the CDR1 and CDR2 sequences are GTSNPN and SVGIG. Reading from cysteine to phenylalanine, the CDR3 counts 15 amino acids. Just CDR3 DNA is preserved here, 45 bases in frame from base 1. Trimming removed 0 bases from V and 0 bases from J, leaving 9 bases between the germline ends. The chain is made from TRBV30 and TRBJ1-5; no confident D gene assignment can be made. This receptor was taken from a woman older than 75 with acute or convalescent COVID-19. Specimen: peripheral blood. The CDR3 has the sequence CAWSVHGPSNQPQHF. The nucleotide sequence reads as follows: TGTGCCTGGAGTGTACATGGGCCTAGCAATCAGCCCCAGCATTTT.